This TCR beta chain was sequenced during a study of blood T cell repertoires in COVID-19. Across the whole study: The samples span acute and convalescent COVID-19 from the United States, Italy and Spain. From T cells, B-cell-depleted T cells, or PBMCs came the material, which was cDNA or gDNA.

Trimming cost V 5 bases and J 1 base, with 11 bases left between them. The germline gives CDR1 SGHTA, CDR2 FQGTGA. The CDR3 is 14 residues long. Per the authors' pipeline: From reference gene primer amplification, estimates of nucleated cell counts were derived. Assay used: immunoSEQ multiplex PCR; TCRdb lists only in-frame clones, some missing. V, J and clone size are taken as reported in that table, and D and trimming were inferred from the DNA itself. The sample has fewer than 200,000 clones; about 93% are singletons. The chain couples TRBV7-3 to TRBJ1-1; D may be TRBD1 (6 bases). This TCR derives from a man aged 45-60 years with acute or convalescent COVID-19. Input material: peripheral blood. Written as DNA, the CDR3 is TGTGCCAGCAGCGCGAAGACAGGGAACACTGAAGCTTTCTTT. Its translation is CASSAKTGNTEAFF.